Below, 13 T cell receptor beta chains from the same sample are listed, as sequenced in a study of blood T cell repertoires in COVID-19. TCRdb's table, derived via immunoSEQ multiplex PCR, lists solely in-frame clones and lacks some. This sample has about 250,000 clones; roughly 86% occur once, and the top ten carry 0.8%. Sequencing input: peripheral blood. These receptors were taken from a woman in her twenties or thirties with acute or convalescent COVID-19.

The chain is built from TRBV5-1 and TRBJ1-1, with 8 bases identical to TRBD1. The germline V gene encodes CDR1 SGHRS and CDR2 YFSETQ. The V segment lost 7 bases and the J segment 5 bases; nucleotides outside the gene matches: 1. The CDR3 runs to 11 residues. The CDR3 nucleotides are TGCGCCAGCGGACAGGGAACTGAAGCTTTCTTT. This codes for CASGQGTEAFF.

The chain combines TRBV19 with TRBJ2-1; TRBD2 matches 10 bases. V dropped 5 bases and J dropped 7; count of bases not matched to a gene: 11. This CDR3 comprises 16 residues. Germline CDR1 LNHDA, CDR2 SQIVND (reference sequence). The CDR3 loop reads CASSARLAGGWNEQFF. DNA for the CDR3: TGTGCCAGTAGTGCCCGACTAGCGGGTGGTTGGAATGAGCAGTTCTTC.

V usage is TRBV5-1 and J usage is TRBJ1-3; the D is unclear. Trimming stripped 2 bases from V and 0 bases from J, with 9 bases between. Germline V lookup: CDR1 SGHRS, CDR2 YFSETQ. This CDR3 has 15 amino acids. CDR3 DNA: TGCGCCAGCAGCTTAGATACGGGCTCTGGAAACACCATATATTTT. Protein sequence: CASSLDTGSGNTIYF.

V gene TRBV5-1 combines with J gene TRBJ1-1; 8 bases fit TRBD1. The germline CDR1 and CDR2 sequences are SGHRS and YFSETQ. The CDR3 has 14 amino acids. J gave up 8 bases and V 2 bases, and 8 bases lay outside the gene matches. In DNA form, the CDR3 reads TGCGCCAGCAGCTTAGGGGACAGGCCTACAGAAGCTTTCTTT. Protein: CASSLGDRPTEAFF.

In its sample, this clone was seen once. This sequence joins TRBV7-2 and TRBJ2-7; 8 positions match TRBD1. V shed 5 bases, J shed 0 bases, and the junction held 6 bases outside the gene matches. CDR1 is SGHTA, CDR2 FQGNSA, per germline. CDR3 length: 15 amino acids. The CDR3: CASSRTGRSSYEQYF. CDR3 DNA: TGTGCCAGCAGCCGGACAGGGCGAAGCTCCTACGAGCAGTACTTC.

This clone was seen just once. The J gene is TRBJ2-7, the V gene TRBV9; 7 bases align to TRBD1. V was pared by 0 bases and J by 2 bases, with 2 bases of the junction left unmatched. The germline V gene encodes CDR1 SGDLS and CDR2 YYNGEE. This CDR3 region has 14 residues. CDR3 sequence reads: CASSVGDSPYEQYF. The DNA for the CDR3 is TGTGCCAGCAGCGTAGGGGACAGCCCCTACGAGCAGTACTTC.

This clone was counted once. V usage is TRBV15 and J usage is TRBJ2-1; the D gene is possibly TRBD2 (5 bases). V was pared by 0 bases and J by 6 bases, with 15 bases between. Germline CDR1 is LNHNV and CDR2 is YYDKDF (reference sequence). This CDR3 spans 16 amino acids. Here the CDR3 reads CATSRDLRGRGNEQFF. CDR3 coding DNA: TGTGCCACCAGCAGAGATCTCAGAGGGAGAGGCAATGAGCAGTTCTTC.

The chain is built from TRBV2 and TRBJ1-6; TRBD1 matches at 7 bases. The CDR3 is 15 residues long. The germline CDR1 and CDR2 sequences are SNHLY and FYNNEI. J was trimmed by 15 bases and V by 6 bases; bases with no gene match: 17. Here the CDR3 reads CASRSLLIPGTDLHF. CDR3 DNA sequence: TGTGCCAGCAGATCCCTCCTCATCCCCGGGACAGACCTCCACTTT.

V and J are TRBV3-1 (or the pseudogene TRBV3-2) and TRBJ1-2; no definite D call. In germline, CDR1 is LGHDT, CDR2 YNNKEL (reference sequence). This CDR3 is built from 16 residues. Trimming removed 1 base at V and 4 bases at J, with 16 bases between. CDR3 DNA: TGTGCCAGCAGCCAAGTGGTTGTCGGTCTAATCTATGGCTACACCTTC. Protein sequence: CASSQVVVGLIYGYTF.

This rearrangement joins TRBV6-4 to TRBJ2-1; D is ambiguous. Per germline, CDR1 MRHNA and CDR2 SNTAGT. Trimming took off 5 bases at V and 7 bases at J, with 12 bases between the two ends. The CDR3 runs 13 residues. The CDR3 DNA reads TGTGCCAGCAGTCCCGAGGTATGGAATGAGCAGTTCTTC. Translating gives CASSPEVWNEQFF.

The chain is built from TRBV29-1 and TRBJ2-5; weak D call: TRBD1 (6 bases). This CDR3 comprises 15 residues. V was pared by 2 bases and J by 4 bases, with 17 bases between. Per the germline V gene, CDR1 is SQVTM and CDR2 is ANQGSEA. The CDR3 sequence is CSVETLGALRETQYF. CDR3 bases: TGCAGCGTTGAAACACTGGGGGCGCTTCGAGAGACCCAGTACTTC.

V gene TRBV9 combines with J gene TRBJ2-5; TRBD1 aligns across 11 bases. The germline gives CDR1 SGDLS, CDR2 YYNGEE. Trimming cost V 3 bases and J 5 bases; bases outside gene matches: 9. The CDR3 has 16 amino acids. The CDR3: CASSEDRGRGGETQYF. The CDR3 bases are TGTGCCAGCAGCGAGGACAGGGGGCGCGGAGGGGAGACCCAGTACTTC.

The chain employs TRBV9 and TRBJ1-3; D is undetermined. This CDR3 contains 16 residues. V lost 0 bases and J lost 0, with 10 bases in between. CDR1 SGDLS and CDR2 YYNGEE come from the germline V gene. In nucleotides, the CDR3 is TGTGCCAGCAGCGTAGGTCCGGGAAGCTCTGGAAACACCATATATTTT. It specifies CASSVGPGSSGNTIYF. The full variable domain, in which reference TRBV9 and TRBJ1-3 provide the parts outside the CDR3, is DSGVTQTPKHLITATGQRVTLRCSPRSGDLSVYWYQQSLDQGLQFLIQYYNGEERAKGNILERFSAQQFPDLHSELNLSSLELGDSALYFCASSVGPGSSGNTIYFGEGSWLTVV.